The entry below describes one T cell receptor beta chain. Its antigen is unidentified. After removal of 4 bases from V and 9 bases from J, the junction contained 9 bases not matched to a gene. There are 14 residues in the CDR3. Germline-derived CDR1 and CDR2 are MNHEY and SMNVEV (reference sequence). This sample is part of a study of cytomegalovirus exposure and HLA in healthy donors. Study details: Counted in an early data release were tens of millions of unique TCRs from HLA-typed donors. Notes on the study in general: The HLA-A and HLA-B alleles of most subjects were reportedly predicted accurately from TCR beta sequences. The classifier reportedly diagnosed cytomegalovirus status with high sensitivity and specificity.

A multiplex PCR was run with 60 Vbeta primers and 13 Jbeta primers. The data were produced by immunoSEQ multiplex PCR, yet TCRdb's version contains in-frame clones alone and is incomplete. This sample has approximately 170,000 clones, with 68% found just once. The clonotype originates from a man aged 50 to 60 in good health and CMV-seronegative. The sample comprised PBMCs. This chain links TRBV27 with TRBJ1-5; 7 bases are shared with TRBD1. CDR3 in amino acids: CASSSRQGNLPQHF. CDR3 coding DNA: TGTGCCAGCAGTTCCCGACAGGGAAACCTGCCCCAGCATTTT.